A selection of T cell receptor beta chains follows, all from one sample in a study of blood T cells in healthy people across ages. TCRdb re-analysed the 5' RACE reads in MiXCR, keeping a single row per CDR3 protein. Counted here are approximately 850,000 distinct CDR3 sequences, roughly 44% occurring once; the ten biggest clones make up approximately 20%. Input material: blood. All receptors derive from a man aged 55 to 69 in good health. CDR3s include the opening cysteine and the closing phenylalanine or tryptophan. D genes are given only for firm matches. The listing skips clone size in some rows; elsewhere it reads once, few, many or a size class.

TRBV5-1	-	TRBJ1-4	-	CASSLAGYNEKLFF	TGCGCCAGCAGCTTGGCGGGTTACAATGAAAAACTGTTTTTT
TRBV5-1	-	TRBJ2-7	-	CASSLDGASYEQYF	TGCGCCAGCAGCTTGGACGGGGCTTCCTACGAGCAGTACTTC
TRBV6-5	TRBD1	TRBJ2-7	few	CASSYKGAPHEQYF	TGTGCCAGCAGTTACAAGGGGGCGCCCCACGAGCAGTACTTC
TRBV24-1	-	TRBJ2-5	-	CATSDLQRDRRETQYF	TGTGCCACCAGTGATTTGCAAAGGGACCGGAGAGAGACCCAGTACTTC
TRBV20-1	TRBD2	TRBJ2-3	-	CSARALRTSGGTDTQYF	TGCAGTGCTAGAGCCCTGCGTACTAGCGGGGGTACAGATACGCAGTATTTT
TRBV11-1	-	TRBJ2-3	few	CASSLNGFTDTQYF	TGTGCCAGCAGCTTAAATGGATTCACAGATACGCAGTATTTT
TRBV2	-	TRBJ2-3	-	CASSEPLVSDTQYF	TGTGCCAGCAGTGAACCTCTAGTTTCAGATACGCAGTATTTT
TRBV6-2/TRBV6-3	-	TRBJ1-1	-	CASSKRPTAINTEAFF	TGTGCCAGCAGTAAAAGACCGACAGCGATAAACACTGAAGCTTTCTTT
TRBV7-3	TRBD2	TRBJ2-2	-	CASSLAGDTGELFF	TGTGCCAGCAGCTTAGCGGGAGACACCGGGGAGCTGTTTTTT
TRBV6-5	-	TRBJ2-1	-	CASSPSAGSTEQFF	TGTGCCAGCAGTCCCTCTGCGGGGAGTACTGAGCAGTTCTTC
TRBV5-1	TRBD1	TRBJ2-1	-	CAGSLRVAGGMNEQFF	TGCGCCGGCAGCTTGCGGGTAGCAGGGGGAATGAATGAGCAGTTCTTC
TRBV25-1	TRBD2	TRBJ2-1	few	CASSEFGGETYNEQFF	TGTGCCAGCAGTGAATTCGGGGGGGAGACCTACAATGAGCAGTTCTTC
TRBV5-1	-	TRBJ2-2	many	CASSLKPGQNTGELFF	TGCGCCAGCAGCTTAAAGCCGGGACAGAACACCGGGGAGCTGTTTTTT
TRBV7-2	-	TRBJ2-4	few	CASSWGLDVAKNIQYF	TGTGCCAGCAGCTGGGGACTGGATGTAGCCAAAAACATTCAGTACTTC
TRBV9	TRBD2	TRBJ2-3	few	CASSETSRGGDTQYF	TGTGCCAGCAGCGAGACTAGTCGGGGGGGAGATACGCAGTATTTT
TRBV7-9	-	TRBJ2-1	-	CASSLTTRTNEQFF	TGTGCCAGCAGCTTGACGACTAGAACCAATGAGCAGTTCTTC
TRBV4-3	-	TRBJ2-3	few	CASSLSSGDRAQDTQYF	TGCGCCAGCAGCCTGTCCTCGGGAGACAGGGCCCAAGATACGCAGTATTTT
TRBV29-1	-	TRBJ2-1	-	CSVVGTEANEQFF	TGCAGCGTTGTAGGCACAGAGGCCAATGAGCAGTTCTTC
TRBV18	-	TRBJ2-5	-	CASSPPRLRSGETQYF	TGTGCCAGCTCACCACCCCGATTGAGGTCGGGGGAGACCCAGTACTTC
TRBV20-1	TRBD1	TRBJ1-5	few	CSARSGGQGNLNQPQHF	TGCAGTGCTAGATCGGGAGGACAGGGGAATTTGAATCAGCCCCAGCATTTT
TRBV7-2	-	TRBJ1-2	-	CASTLGGGTEGYTF	TGTGCCAGCACCCTGGGGGGCGGGACCGAGGGCTACACCTTC
TRBV7-2	TRBD2	TRBJ2-1	-	CASSFRGTSGDNEQFF	TGTGCCAGCAGCTTTCGGGGGACTAGCGGAGACAATGAGCAGTTCTTC
TRBV12-3/TRBV12-4	-	TRBJ2-5	few	CASSWSRETQYF	TGTGCCAGCAGTTGGAGCAGGGAGACCCAGTACTTC
TRBV30	TRBD1	TRBJ2-1	few	CAWSTGTGAFNEQFF	TGTGCCTGGAGCACCGGGACAGGGGCTTTCAATGAGCAGTTCTTC
TRBV4-3	-	TRBJ2-1	few	CASSQVKGTGHGEQFF	TGCGCCAGCAGCCAGGTTAAAGGAACAGGTCATGGTGAGCAGTTCTTC
TRBV2	TRBD2	TRBJ2-5	-	CASTPELAGGETQYF	TGTGCCAGCACCCCTGAACTAGCGGGCGGTGAGACCCAGTACTTC
TRBV5-4	TRBD2	TRBJ2-5	few	CASSTGTTETQYF	TGTGCCAGCAGCACCGGGACTACGGAGACCCAGTACTTC
TRBV9	TRBD2	TRBJ2-7	-	CASSVGGDYYEQYF	TGTGCCAGCAGCGTAGGTGGGGACTACTACGAGCAGTACTTC
TRBV5-8	-	TRBJ2-5	-	CASSLALGLETQYF	TGTGCCAGCAGCTTGGCCCTGGGTTTGGAGACCCAGTACTTC
TRBV28	TRBD1	TRBJ2-4	-	CASSQRTGSKNIQYF	TGTGCCAGCAGTCAGAGGACAGGGTCCAAAAACATTCAGTACTTC
TRBV18	-	TRBJ1-4	-	CASSPQGSEKLFF	TGTGCCAGCTCACCACAGGGCTCTGAAAAACTGTTTTTT
TRBV11-1	-	TRBJ2-3	once	CASGPGDTQYF	TGTGCCAGCGGCCCAGGGGATACGCAGTATTTT
TRBV4-3	-	TRBJ2-1	-	CASSLIRGRGVYNEQFF	TGCGCCAGCAGCCTCATCAGGGGCAGGGGGGTATACAATGAGCAGTTCTTC
TRBV18	-	TRBJ2-6	-	CASSQPGHGSSGANVLTF	TGTGCGAGCTCACAGCCGGGACATGGCAGCTCTGGGGCCAACGTCCTGACTTTC
TRBV5-6	-	TRBJ2-5	few	CASSQGPEGEPQYF	TGTGCCAGCAGCCAGGGGCCAGAGGGGGAGCCCCAGTACTTC
TRBV6-2/TRBV6-3	TRBD1	TRBJ2-7	few	CASTKDRGSTYEQYF	TGTGCCAGCACCAAGGACAGGGGGAGTACCTACGAGCAGTACTTC
TRBV6-5	-	TRBJ2-5	-	CASSYTLEGPSGEYF	TGTGCCAGCAGTTACACCCTAGAAGGGCCCTCAGGGGAGTACTTC
TRBV10-2	-	TRBJ2-7	-	CASRHMGGNEQYF	TGCGCCAGTAGACACATGGGTGGGAACGAGCAGTACTTC
TRBV7-2	-	TRBJ2-3	many	CASSPRVNTDTQYF	TGTGCCAGCAGCCCACGGGTCAACACAGATACGCAGTATTTT
TRBV20-1	-	TRBJ1-2	-	CRAGNRIYGYTF	TGCAGAGCAGGGAATCGGATCTATGGCTACACCTTC
TRBV20-1	TRBD2	TRBJ2-1	-	CSARPLAGTSYNERFF	TGCAGTGCTAGACCCCTTGCGGGGACTAGCTACAATGAGCGGTTCTTC
TRBV10-3	-	TRBJ2-3	-	CAISEGNTQYF	TGTGCCATCAGTGAGGGGAATACGCAGTATTTT
TRBV4-3	-	TRBJ2-5	many	CASSPDQETQYF	TGCGCCAGCAGCCCAGACCAAGAGACCCAGTACTTC
TRBV20-1	-	TRBJ1-6	few	CSARDWGHVFDNSPLHF	TGCAGTGCTAGAGATTGGGGCCACGTCTTCGATAATTCACCCCTCCACTTT
TRBV9	-	TRBJ2-1	-	CASARGMDYNEQFF	TGTGCCAGCGCCCGAGGGATGGACTACAATGAGCAGTTCTTC
TRBV6-5	TRBD1	TRBJ2-7	few	CASSYYDRGSYEQYF	TGTGCCAGCAGTTACTACGACAGGGGGTCTTACGAGCAGTACTTC
TRBV20-1	-	TRBJ1-5	-	CSVWGRDQPQHF	TGCAGTGTCTGGGGGAGGGATCAGCCCCAGCATTTT
TRBV6-6	TRBD1	TRBJ1-4	few	CASSTTGTANEKLFF	TGTGCCAGCAGTACGACCGGGACAGCTAATGAAAAACTGTTTTTT
TRBV5-1	TRBD2	TRBJ2-3	-	CASKTDSGGRTDTQYF	TGCGCCAGCAAAACCGACAGCGGGGGTCGCACAGATACGCAGTATTTT
TRBV28	-	TRBJ1-2	-	CASSLRGNPNYGYTF	TGTGCCAGCAGTTTAAGGGGCAACCCTAACTATGGCTACACCTTC
TRBV10-3	-	TRBJ1-1	few	CAISPQGHTEAFF	TGTGCCATCAGTCCACAGGGACACACTGAAGCTTTCTTT
TRBV13	-	TRBJ2-5	-	CASSPGLTGETQYF	TGTGCCAGCAGCCCGGGACTTACTGGGGAGACCCAGTACTTC
TRBV4-3	-	TRBJ1-1	-	CASSQDSAGAGARTEAFF	TGCGCCAGCAGCCAAGACAGTGCGGGGGCAGGGGCGAGGACTGAAGCTTTCTTT
TRBV15	-	TRBJ1-2	few	CATSREQATANYGYTF	TGTGCCACCAGCAGAGAACAGGCGACAGCTAACTATGGCTACACCTTC
TRBV10-3	TRBD1	TRBJ2-7	many	CAISLDRGYEQYF	TGTGCCATCAGCCTGGACAGGGGCTACGAGCAGTACTTC
TRBV28	-	TRBJ2-7	few	CATKTEVPYEQYF	TGTGCCACAAAGACAGAGGTCCCCTACGAGCAGTACTTC
TRBV4-3	-	TRBJ2-3	once	CASSQDAGTSTDTQYF	TGCGCCAGCAGCCAAGATGCCGGTACAAGCACAGATACGCAGTATTTT
TRBV2	TRBD2	TRBJ2-4	once	CASSGVTSGGLAKNTQYF	TGTGCCAGCAGTGGCGTGACTAGCGGGGGACTAGCCAAAAACACTCAGTACTTC